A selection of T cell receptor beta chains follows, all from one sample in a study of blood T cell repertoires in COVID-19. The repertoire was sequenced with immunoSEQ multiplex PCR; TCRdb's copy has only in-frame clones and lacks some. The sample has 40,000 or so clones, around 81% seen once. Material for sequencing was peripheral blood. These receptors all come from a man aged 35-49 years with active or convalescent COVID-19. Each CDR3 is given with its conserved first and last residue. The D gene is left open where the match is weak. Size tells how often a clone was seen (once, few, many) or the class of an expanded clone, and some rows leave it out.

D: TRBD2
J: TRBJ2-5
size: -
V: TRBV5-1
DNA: TGCGCCAGCAGCGGGACTAGCGGGCAAGAGACCCAGTACTTC
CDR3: CASSGTSGQETQYF

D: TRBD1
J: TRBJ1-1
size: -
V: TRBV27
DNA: TGTGCCAGCGCGGTGGGTGGGACAGGGACAGCTTTCTTT
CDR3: CASAVGGTGTAFF

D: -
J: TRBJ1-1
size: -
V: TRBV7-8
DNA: TGTGCCAGCAGCGCCCCGGAGGGGACTGAAGCTTTCTTT
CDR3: CASSAPEGTEAFF

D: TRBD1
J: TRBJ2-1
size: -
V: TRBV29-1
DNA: TGCAGCGTCGCGGGACAGGGTTACAATGAGCAGTTCTTC
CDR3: CSVAGQGYNEQFF

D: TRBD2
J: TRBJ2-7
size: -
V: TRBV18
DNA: TGTGCCAGCTCACTACCGGGGGGCTACGAGCAGTACTTC
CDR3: CASSLPGGYEQYF

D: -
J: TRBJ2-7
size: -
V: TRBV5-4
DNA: TGTGCCAGCAGCTTGATAGAGAGCTCCTACGAGCAGTACTTC
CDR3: CASSLIESSYEQYF

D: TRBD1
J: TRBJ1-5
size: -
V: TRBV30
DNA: TGTGCTTCAACAGGGGGCTTTGGGTATAGCAATCAGCCCCAGCATTTT
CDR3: CASTGGFGYSNQPQHF

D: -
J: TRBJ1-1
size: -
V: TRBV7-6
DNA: TGTGCCAGCAGCTCCAGGGGCTACACTGAAGCTTTCTTT
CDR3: CASSSRGYTEAFF

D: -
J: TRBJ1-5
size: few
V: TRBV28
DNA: TGTGCCAGCAGATCAGGTAATCAGCCCCAGCATTTT
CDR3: CASRSGNQPQHF

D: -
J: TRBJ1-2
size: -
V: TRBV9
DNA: TGTGCCAGCAGCGCGTCCCTCCTTAACTATGGCTACACCTTC
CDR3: CASSASLLNYGYTF

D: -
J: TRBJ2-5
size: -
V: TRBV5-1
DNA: TGCGCCAGCAGCCTCGACACTCAGGGTAGAGAGACCCAGTACTTC
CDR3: CASSLDTQGRETQYF

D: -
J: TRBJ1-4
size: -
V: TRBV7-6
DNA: TGTGCCAGCAGCTTAGCAGGAGCAACTAATGAAAAACTGTTTTTT
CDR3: CASSLAGATNEKLFF

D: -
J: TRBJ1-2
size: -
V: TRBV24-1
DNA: TGTGCCACCAGTGATTCCGGGACAACTCTTGGCTACACCTTC
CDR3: CATSDSGTTLGYTF

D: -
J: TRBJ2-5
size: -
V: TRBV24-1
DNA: TGTGCCACCAGTGACTCCAGAGGGTTCTATCAAGAGACCCAGTACTTC
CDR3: CATSDSRGFYQETQYF

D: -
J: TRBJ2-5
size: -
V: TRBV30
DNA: TGTGCCTGGAGACGGACAGCCCAAGAGACCCAGTACTTC
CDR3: CAWRRTAQETQYF

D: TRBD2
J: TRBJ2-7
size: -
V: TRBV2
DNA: TGTGCCAGCGGACTAGTGGTTAACGAGCAGTACTTC
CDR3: CASGLVVNEQYF

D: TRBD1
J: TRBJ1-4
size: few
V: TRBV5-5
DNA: TGTGCCAGCAGCTTGGGGGACAGGGGGACTAATGAAAAACTGTTTTTT
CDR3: CASSLGDRGTNEKLFF

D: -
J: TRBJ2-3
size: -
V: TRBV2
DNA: TGTGCCAGCGGAGCAGCTGGCACAGATACGCAGTATTTT
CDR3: CASGAAGTDTQYF

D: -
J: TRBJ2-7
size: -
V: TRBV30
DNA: TGTGCCTGGAGTGGGCCCAGGGTGGGCAACGAGCAGTACTTC
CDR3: CAWSGPRVGNEQYF

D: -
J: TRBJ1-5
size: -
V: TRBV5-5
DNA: TGTGCCAGCAGCTCGGACAACTACAATCAGCCCCAGCATTTT
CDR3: CASSSDNYNQPQHF

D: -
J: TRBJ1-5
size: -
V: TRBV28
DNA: TGTGCCAGCAGTGGATTAGGGAGTAGCAATCAGCCCCAGCATTTT
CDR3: CASSGLGSSNQPQHF

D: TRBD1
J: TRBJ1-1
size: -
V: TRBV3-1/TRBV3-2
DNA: TGTGCCAGCAGCCACGTACAGGGGAGCACTGAAGCTTTCTTT
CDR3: CASSHVQGSTEAFF

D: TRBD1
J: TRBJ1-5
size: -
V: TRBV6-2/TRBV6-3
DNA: TGTGCCAGCAGTTACTCCCCGAAGGGGGCAGGGTCCGGGCCCCAGCATTTT
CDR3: CASSYSPKGAGSGPQHF

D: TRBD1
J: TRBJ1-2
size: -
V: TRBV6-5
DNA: TGTGCCAGCAGTCCAGAGGGACAGCTAAAGTATGGCTACACCTTC
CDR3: CASSPEGQLKYGYTF

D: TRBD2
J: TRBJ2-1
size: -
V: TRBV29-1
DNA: TGCAGCGTTGTCCGAGCGGGATCCTACAATGAGCAGTTCTTC
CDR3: CSVVRAGSYNEQFF

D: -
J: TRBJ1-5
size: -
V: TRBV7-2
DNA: TGTGCCAGCAGCTTAGTTGCACAGCAAAATCAGCCCCAGCATTTT
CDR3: CASSLVAQQNQPQHF

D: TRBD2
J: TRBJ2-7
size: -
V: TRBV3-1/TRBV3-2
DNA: TGTGCCAGCAGCCAACAACTAGCGGGACGGGGCGAGCAGTACTTC
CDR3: CASSQQLAGRGEQYF

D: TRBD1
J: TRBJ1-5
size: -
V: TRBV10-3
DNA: TGTGCCATCAGGGACAGGGGCAATCAGCCCCAGCATTTT
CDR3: CAIRDRGNQPQHF

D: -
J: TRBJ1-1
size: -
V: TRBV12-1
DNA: TGTGCCAGCAGCGACCAGGTCAGGGGAGACGAAGCTTTCTTT
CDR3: CASSDQVRGDEAFF

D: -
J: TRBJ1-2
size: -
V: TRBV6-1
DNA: TGTGCCAGCAGTGACCTTAATGGACAGAACTATGGCTACACCTTC
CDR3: CASSDLNGQNYGYTF

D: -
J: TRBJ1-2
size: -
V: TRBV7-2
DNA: TGTGCCAGCAGCTTAGTGCAGGGGAACCATGGCTACACCTTC
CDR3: CASSLVQGNHGYTF

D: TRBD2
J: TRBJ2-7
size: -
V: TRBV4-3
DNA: TGCGCCAGCAGCCGCACGTGGGGAGGGGAAACTCTAGTCAACGAGCAGTACTTC
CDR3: CASSRTWGGETLVNEQYF

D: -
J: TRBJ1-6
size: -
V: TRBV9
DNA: TGTGCCAGCAGCCCGCGGACAGCTACTAATTCACCCCTCCACTTT
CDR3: CASSPRTATNSPLHF

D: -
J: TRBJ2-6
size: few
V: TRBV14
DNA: TGTGCCAGCAGCCAAGGGGAGGTCTGGTGGAGAGGGGCCAACGTCCTGACTTTC
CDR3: CASSQGEVWWRGANVLTF

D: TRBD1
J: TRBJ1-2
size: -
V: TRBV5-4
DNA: TGTGCCAGCAGCTGGACAGGGGGCGATGGCTACACCTTC
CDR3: CASSWTGGDGYTF

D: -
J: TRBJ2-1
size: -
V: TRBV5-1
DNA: TGCGCCAGCAGCTTGGACAGTTCGGCCAAGGAGCAGTTCTTC
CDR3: CASSLDSSAKEQFF

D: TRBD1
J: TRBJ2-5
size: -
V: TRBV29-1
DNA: TGCAGCGTTGAAAGGGACAGGGTGAAAGAGACCCAGTACTTC
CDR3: CSVERDRVKETQYF

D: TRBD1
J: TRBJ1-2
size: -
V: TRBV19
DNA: TGTGCCAGTAGTGTCAGGGGGCCGGTCTATGGCTACACCTTC
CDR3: CASSVRGPVYGYTF

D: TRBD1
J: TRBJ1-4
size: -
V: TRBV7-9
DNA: TGTGCCAGCAGCTTCTTGACAGGGGGATATGGTAATGAAAAACTGTTTTTT
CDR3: CASSFLTGGYGNEKLFF

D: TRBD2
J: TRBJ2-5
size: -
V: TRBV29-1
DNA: TGCAGCGTTGACCCTGCCCCTGGGGGGGTGGGAGAGACCCAGTACTTC
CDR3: CSVDPAPGGVGETQYF

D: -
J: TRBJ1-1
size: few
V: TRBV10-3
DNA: TGTGCCATCAGTGAAACCGGTCTCTCTGAAGCTTTCTTT
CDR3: CAISETGLSEAFF

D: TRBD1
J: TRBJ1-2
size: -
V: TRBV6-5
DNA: TGTGCCAGCTTGTGGGACAGGATCGTCGATGGCTACACCTTC
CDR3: CASLWDRIVDGYTF

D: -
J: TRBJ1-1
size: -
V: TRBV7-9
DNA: TGTGCCAGCAGGCGCCCGGGTACGGACACTGAAGCTTTCTTT
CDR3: CASRRPGTDTEAFF

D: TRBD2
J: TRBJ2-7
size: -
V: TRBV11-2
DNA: TGTGCCAGCAGCTTAGGGGGTAGCGGGGCCTACGAGCAGTACTTC
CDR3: CASSLGGSGAYEQYF

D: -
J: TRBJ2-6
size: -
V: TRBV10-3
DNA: TGTGCCGCAGGGGGGTCTGGGGCCAACGTCCTGACTTTC
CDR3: CAAGGSGANVLTF

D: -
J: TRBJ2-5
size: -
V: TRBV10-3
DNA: TGTGCCATCCGCCGTGGCCCCCAAGAGACCCAGTACTTC
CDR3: CAIRRGPQETQYF

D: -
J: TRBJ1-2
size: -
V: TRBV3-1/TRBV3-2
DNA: TGTGCCAGCAGCCGATACCGGGACATCCTCAATGGCTACACCTTC
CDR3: CASSRYRDILNGYTF

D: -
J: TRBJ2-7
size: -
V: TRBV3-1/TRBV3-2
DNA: TGTGCCAGCAGCCTAGGACTGGGTTACGAGCAGTACTTC
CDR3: CASSLGLGYEQYF

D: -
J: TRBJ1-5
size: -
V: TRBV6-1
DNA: TGTGCCAGCAGTGAAGCACTTTGGAGCAATCAGCCCCAGCATTTT
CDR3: CASSEALWSNQPQHF

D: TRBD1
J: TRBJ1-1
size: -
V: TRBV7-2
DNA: TGTGCCAGCAGTACCAGGGGGATTCGAACTGAAGCTTTCTTT
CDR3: CASSTRGIRTEAFF

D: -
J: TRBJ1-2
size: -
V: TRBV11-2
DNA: TGTGCCAGCACCTATGGAGCCGCTAACTATGGCTACACCTTC
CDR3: CASTYGAANYGYTF

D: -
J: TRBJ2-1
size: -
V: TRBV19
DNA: TGTGCCAGTAGTGGAACGGGGTCATTAAATGAGCAGTTCTTC
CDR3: CASSGTGSLNEQFF

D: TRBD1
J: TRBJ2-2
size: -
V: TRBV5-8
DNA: TGTGCCAACCCGGGGAAAAGGGGGCGCGTCACCGGGGAGCTGTTTTTT
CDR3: CANPGKRGRVTGELFF

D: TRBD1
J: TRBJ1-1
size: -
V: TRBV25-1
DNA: TGTGCCAGCAGTGACACCACAGGGGATCTCGCTGAAGCTTTCTTT
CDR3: CASSDTTGDLAEAFF

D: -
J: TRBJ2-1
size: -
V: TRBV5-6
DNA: TGTGCCAGCAGCTTGGGACAGTTCTACAATGAGCAGTTCTTC
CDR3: CASSLGQFYNEQFF

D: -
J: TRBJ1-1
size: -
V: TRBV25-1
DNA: TGTGCCAGCGCGTCGGACAGCTTAGCTTTCTTT
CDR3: CASASDSLAFF